The 9 T cell receptor beta chains in this list originate from one sample, sequenced in a study of T-cell reconstitution after alpha-beta-depleted transplantation in children. It was with unique molecular identifiers that the TCRbeta library was prepared. Using its own MiXCR run on the PCR reads, TCRdb lists one record per CDR3 protein. The repertoire holds about 980,000 distinct CDR3 sequences, about 29% seen once, with roughly 27% in the top ten. Specimen: PBMCs, mostly from graft donor cells, collected 360 days after TCRalphabeta/CD19-depleted stem cell transplant. These receptors were taken from a boy in the first two years of life who had a stem cell transplant for SCID, so the T cells may come from the graft donor.

This rearrangement joins TRBV5-1 to TRBJ1-1, with a tentative D call TRBD1 (6 bases). The CDR3 length is 15 residues. Trimming took 0 bases from V and 1 from J, leaving 10 bases between them. The germline V gene encodes CDR1 SGHRS and CDR2 YFSETQ. The CDR3 bases are TGCGCCAGCAGCTTGGCCGTGACAGGGAACACTGAAGCTTTCTTT. This encodes CASSLAVTGNTEAFF.

This clonotype was observed at least ten times. Germline and junction disagree at one end, which may indicate a read error. The V gene is TRBV5-1, the J gene TRBJ2-7, with D possibly TRBD1 on 6 matching bases. The germline V gene encodes CDR1 SGHRS and CDR2 YFSETQ. The CDR3 consists of 14 residues. CDR3 sequence reads: CASSFGTYSYEQYF. CDR3 sequence (DNA): TGTGCCAGCAGTTTTGGGACATATTCCTACGAGCAGTACTTC.

The V gene is TRBV12-3 or TRBV12-4, the J gene TRBJ1-3, with 7 bases fitting TRBD1. V shed 6 bases, J shed 5 bases, and the junction held 13 bases outside the gene matches. The CDR3 has 16 residues. The CDR3 DNA follows: TGTGCCAGCAGCTTTGACAGGGTGAACTCGAGAAACACCATATATTTT. Translating gives CASSFDRVNSRNTIYF.

The chain is built from TRBV4-2 and TRBJ2-2; 8 bases match TRBD2. CDR3 size: 18 residues. V shed 0 bases and J 6 bases; nucleotides not matched to a gene: 12. Germline V gives CDR1 LGHNA, CDR2 YNFKEQ. CDR3 amino acids: CASSQDSGLVAPPGELFF. CDR3 DNA: TGTGCCAGCAGCCAAGATTCGGGACTAGTGGCCCCTCCCGGGGAGCTGTTTTTT.

This clonotype was observed a few times. The chain recombines TRBV25-1 with TRBJ2-1, with a possible D match to TRBD2 (6 bases). V was clipped by 5 bases and J by 8 bases, with 19 bases between them. Germline CDR1 reads MGHDK; CDR2 reads SYGVNS. The CDR3 consists of 15 residues. In nucleotides, the CDR3 is TGTGCCAGCAGTAGGGCCCTAGGGAGGAGCTATGAGCAGTTCTTC. Translating gives CASSRALGRSYEQFF.

V is TRBV20-1 and J is TRBJ2-3; D possibly matches TRBD1 or TRBD2 (5 bases each). The CDR3 consists of 14 residues. Germline CDR1 is DFQATT and CDR2 is SNEGSKA (reference sequence). The V gene lost 5 bases and the J gene lost 3 bases, with 15 bases spanning the gap. In DNA, the CDR3 is TGCAGTGCTCCTGGGGCTAGCCTAACAGATACGCAGTATTTT. It codes for CSAPGASLTDTQYF.

This clonotype came up a few times. The CDR3: CSATGPSTDTQYF. The CDR3 DNA reads as TGCAGTGCTACGGGGCCATCCACAGATACGCAGTATTTT. The genes are TRBV20-1 and TRBJ2-3; D may be TRBD1 or TRBD2 (5 bases each). Trimming took off 4 bases at V and 2 bases at J, with 10 bases between the two ends. The CDR3 sequence is 13 residues long. Germline V gene data show CDR1 as DFQATT and CDR2 as SNEGSKA (reference sequence).

The chain uses TRBV5-1 and TRBJ1-1; no firm D call. The CDR3 sequence is 12 residues long. The germline V and J ends were trimmed by 4 bases and 7 bases, with 11 bases remaining between them. The germline CDR1 and CDR2 sequences are SGHRS and YFSETQ. Here the CDR3 reads CASSRYTGEAFF. In nucleotides, the CDR3 is TGCGCCAGCAGCAGGTACACGGGTGAAGCTTTCTTT.

The chain uses TRBV19 and TRBJ2-1; 7 positions agree with TRBD2. Germline V gene lookup returns CDR1 LNHDA and CDR2 SQIVND (reference sequence). CDR3 length equals 16 residues. V trimming: 2 bases; J trimming: 4 bases; junction bases outside the gene matches: 8. The CDR3 DNA reads TGTGCCAGTAGTATAAACGGGGGGACCAGTTACAATGAGCAGTTCTTC. Its protein is CASSINGGTSYNEQFF.